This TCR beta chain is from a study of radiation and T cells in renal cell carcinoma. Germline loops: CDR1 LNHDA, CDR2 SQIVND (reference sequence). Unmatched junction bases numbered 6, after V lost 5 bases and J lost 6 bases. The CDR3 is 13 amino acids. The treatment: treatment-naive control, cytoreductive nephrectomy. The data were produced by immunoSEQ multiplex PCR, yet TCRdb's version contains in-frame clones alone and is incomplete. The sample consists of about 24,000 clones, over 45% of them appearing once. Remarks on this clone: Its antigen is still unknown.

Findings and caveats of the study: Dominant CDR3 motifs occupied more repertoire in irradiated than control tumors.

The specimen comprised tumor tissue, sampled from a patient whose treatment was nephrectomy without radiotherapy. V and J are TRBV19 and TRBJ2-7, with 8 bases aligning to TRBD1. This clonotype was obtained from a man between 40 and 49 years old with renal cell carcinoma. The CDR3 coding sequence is TGTGCCAGTAGTTCCGGGACAGGCGGCGAGCAGTACTTC. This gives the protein CASSSGTGGEQYF.